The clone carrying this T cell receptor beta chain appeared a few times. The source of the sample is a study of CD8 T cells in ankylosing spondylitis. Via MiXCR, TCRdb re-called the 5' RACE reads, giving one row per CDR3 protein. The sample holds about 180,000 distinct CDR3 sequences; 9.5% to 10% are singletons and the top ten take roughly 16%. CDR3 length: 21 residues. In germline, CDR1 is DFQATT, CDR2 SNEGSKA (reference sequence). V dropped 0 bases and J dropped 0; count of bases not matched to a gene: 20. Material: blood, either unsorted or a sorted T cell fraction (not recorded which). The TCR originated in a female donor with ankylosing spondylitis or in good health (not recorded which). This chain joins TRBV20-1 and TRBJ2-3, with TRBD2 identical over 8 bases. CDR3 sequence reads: CSARDRNREGRGLTSTDTQYF. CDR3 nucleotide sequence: TGCAGTGCTAGAGATCGGAACCGGGAGGGTAGAGGCCTAACTAGCACAGATACGCAGTATTTT.